This T cell receptor (beta chain) emerged from a study of shared clonotypes between healthy human individuals. Details on this clone: The antigen remains undetermined.

Regarding the study as a whole: Shared across a few donors were 5% to 6% of the naive CD4 clonotypes.

Method: immunoSEQ multiplex PCR; TCRdb's copy keeps in-frame clones and lacks some. The table has some 2 million clones, 85% to 95% seen once. The CDR3 contains 13 residues. The germline V gene has CDR1 SGHKS and CDR2 YYEKEE (reference sequence). The V end was cut by 2 bases, the J end by 5 bases, with 8 bases between. The receptor was isolated from a man aged 18 to 30 in good health. This chain links TRBV5-5 with TRBJ1-5; D remains unclear. Sequenced: naive CD4+ T cells sorted from blood. The sample's subset: CD45RA+ positively selected. The CDR3 nucleotides read TGTGCCAGCAGCTTTCAGGTGGATCAGCCCCAGCATTTT. Translation gives CASSFQVDQPQHF.